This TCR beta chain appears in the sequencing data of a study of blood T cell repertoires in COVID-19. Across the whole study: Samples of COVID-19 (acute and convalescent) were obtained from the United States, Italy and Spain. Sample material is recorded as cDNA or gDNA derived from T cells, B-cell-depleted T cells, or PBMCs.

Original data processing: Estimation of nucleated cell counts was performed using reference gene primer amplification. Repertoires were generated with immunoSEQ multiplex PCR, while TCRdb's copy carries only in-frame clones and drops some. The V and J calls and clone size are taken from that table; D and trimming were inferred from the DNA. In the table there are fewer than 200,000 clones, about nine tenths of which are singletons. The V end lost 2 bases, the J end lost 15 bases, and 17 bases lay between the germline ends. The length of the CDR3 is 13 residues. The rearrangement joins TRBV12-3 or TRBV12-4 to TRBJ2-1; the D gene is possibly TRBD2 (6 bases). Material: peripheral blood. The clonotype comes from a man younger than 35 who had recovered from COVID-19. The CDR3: CASSLTDTTGVFF. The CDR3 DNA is TGTGCCAGCAGTTTAACAGACACCACGGGGGTGTTCTTC.